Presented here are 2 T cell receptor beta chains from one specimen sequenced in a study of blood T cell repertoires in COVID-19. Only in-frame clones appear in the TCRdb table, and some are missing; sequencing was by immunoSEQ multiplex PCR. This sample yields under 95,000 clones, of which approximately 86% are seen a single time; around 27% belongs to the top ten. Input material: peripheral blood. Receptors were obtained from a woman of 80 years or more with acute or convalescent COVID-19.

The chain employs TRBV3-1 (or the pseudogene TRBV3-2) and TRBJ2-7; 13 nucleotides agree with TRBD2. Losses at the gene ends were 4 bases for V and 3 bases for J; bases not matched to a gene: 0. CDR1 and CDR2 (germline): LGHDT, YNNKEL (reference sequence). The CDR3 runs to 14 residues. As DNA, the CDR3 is TGTGCCAGCAGCCGGACTAGCGGGGGCTACGAGCAGTACTTC. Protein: CASSRTSGGYEQYF.

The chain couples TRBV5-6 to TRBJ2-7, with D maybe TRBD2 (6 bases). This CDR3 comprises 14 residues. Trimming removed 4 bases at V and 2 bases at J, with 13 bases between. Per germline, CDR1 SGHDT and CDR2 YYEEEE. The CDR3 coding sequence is TGTGCCAGCAGCCAGGGACTTTCAGCCTACGAGCAGTACTTC. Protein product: CASSQGLSAYEQYF.